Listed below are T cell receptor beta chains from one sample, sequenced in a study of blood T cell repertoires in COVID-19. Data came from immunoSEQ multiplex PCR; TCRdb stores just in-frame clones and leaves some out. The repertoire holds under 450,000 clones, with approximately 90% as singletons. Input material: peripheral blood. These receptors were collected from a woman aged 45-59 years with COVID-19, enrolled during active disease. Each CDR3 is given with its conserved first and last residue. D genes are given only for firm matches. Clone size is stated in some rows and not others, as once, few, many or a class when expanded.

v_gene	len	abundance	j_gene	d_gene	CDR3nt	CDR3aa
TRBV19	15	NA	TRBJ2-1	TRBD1	TGTGCCAGTAGTCCGGGACAGGGAAGGGTCTATGAGCAGTTCTTC	CASSPGQGRVYEQFF
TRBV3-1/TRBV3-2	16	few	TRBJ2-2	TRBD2	TGTGCCAGCAGCCAAGATCCGGGAGGGAACACCGGGGAGCTGTTTTTT	CASSQDPGGNTGELFF
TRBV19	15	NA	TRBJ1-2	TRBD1	TGTGCCAGTAGTCCCTCCGGGACAGGGGGAAATGGCTACACCTTC	CASSPSGTGGNGYTF
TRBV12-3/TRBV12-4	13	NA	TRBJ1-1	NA	TGTGCCAGCAGTTCCCGGTCCCTCACTGAAGCTTTCTTT	CASSSRSLTEAFF
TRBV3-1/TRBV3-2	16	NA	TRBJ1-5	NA	TGTGCCAGCAGCCAAGAAGCGGGCAGGCCCAATCAGCCCCAGCATTTT	CASSQEAGRPNQPQHF
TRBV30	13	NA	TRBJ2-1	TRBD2	TGTGCCTGGACGGGCGGGGGGGCATATGAGCAGTTCTTC	CAWTGGGAYEQFF
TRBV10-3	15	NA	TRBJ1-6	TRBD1	TGTGCCATCACCAAAGGGACAGATATTAATTCACCCCTCCACTTT	CAITKGTDINSPLHF
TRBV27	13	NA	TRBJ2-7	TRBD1	TGTGCCAGCAGTTTAGACAGGGACTACGAGCAGTACTTC	CASSLDRDYEQYF
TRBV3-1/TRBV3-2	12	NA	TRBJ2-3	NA	TGTGCCAGCAGCCAGGGCACGGATACGCAGTATTTT	CASSQGTDTQYF
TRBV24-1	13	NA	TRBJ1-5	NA	TGTGCCACCCGAGGGAACCCAGGCGGGCCCCAGCATTTT	CATRGNPGGPQHF
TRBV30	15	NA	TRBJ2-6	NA	TGTGCCTGGAGTCAGGGTGTCGGAGGGGCCAACGTCCTGACTTTC	CAWSQGVGGANVLTF
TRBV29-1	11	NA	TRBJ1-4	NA	TGCAGCTGCGACGGGGGTGAAAAACTGTTTTTT	CSCDGGEKLFF
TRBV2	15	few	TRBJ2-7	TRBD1	TGTGCCAGCGGCGGGTGGACAGGGTATTCCTACGAGCAGTACTTC	CASGGWTGYSYEQYF
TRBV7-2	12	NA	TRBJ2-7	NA	TGTGCCAGCAGCTTAAACTGGTACGAGCAGTACTTC	CASSLNWYEQYF
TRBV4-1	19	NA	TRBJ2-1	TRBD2	TGCGCCAGCAGCCAAGATGGCGGTAGCGGGGTTAGCTCCTACAATGAGCAGTTCTTC	CASSQDGGSGVSSYNEQFF
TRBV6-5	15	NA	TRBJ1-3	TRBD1	TGTGCCAGCAGTAGGACAGGGCAACCTGGAAACACCATATATTTT	CASSRTGQPGNTIYF
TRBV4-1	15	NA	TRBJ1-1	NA	TGCGCCAGCAGCCAAGAAGTTATGCAGTCCGATGAAGCTTTCTTT	CASSQEVMQSDEAFF
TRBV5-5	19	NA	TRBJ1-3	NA	TGTGCCAGCAGATCTAACCCGGGACTGACCCAAGAAACTGGAAACACCATATATTTT	CASRSNPGLTQETGNTIYF
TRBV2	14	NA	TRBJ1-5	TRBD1	TGTGCCAGCGAACCGGGACAGGGGAATCAGCCCCAGCATTTT	CASEPGQGNQPQHF
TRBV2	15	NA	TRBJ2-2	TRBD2	TGTGCCAGCAGGCCCGGGAGGAATCGGGCCGGGGAGCTGTTTTTT	CASRPGRNRAGELFF
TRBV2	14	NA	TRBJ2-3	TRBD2	TGTGCCAGCTACCGCGGGGGGGGCACAGATACGCAGTATTTT	CASYRGGGTDTQYF
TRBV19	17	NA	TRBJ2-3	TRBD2	TGTGCCAGTAGTATAGATCGGAGTAGCGGGGGGTCAGATACGCAGTATTTT	CASSIDRSSGGSDTQYF
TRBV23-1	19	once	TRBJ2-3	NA	TGCGCCAGCAGCCGACAATCGAAGCAGGGGCGAACCGCCACAGATACGCAGTATTTT	CASSRQSKQGRTATDTQYF
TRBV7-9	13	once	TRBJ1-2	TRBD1	TGTGCCAGCAGCCGGGACAGTAACTATGGCTACACCTTC	CASSRDSNYGYTF
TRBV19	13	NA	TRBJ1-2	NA	TGTGCCAGTAGTATGATTGGCAGCTATGGCTACACCTTC	CASSMIGSYGYTF
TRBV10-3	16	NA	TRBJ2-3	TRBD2	TGTGCCATCAGTGATTATCTAGCGGGGAGCACAGATACGCAGTATTTT	CAISDYLAGSTDTQYF
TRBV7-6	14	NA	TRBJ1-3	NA	TGTGCCAGCAGCTTAGCTAGTTCGGGAAACACCATATATTTT	CASSLASSGNTIYF
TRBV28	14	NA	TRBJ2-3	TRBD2	TGTGCCAGCAGTCCCGGGGGGGGGTCAGATACGCAGTATTTT	CASSPGGGSDTQYF
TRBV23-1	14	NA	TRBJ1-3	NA	TGCGCCAGCAGTCAAGGCAGGGTTGGAAACACCATATATTTT	CASSQGRVGNTIYF
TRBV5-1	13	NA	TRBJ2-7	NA	TGCGCCAGCAGCTTTTCCGGGACTCCCGAGCAGTACTTC	CASSFSGTPEQYF
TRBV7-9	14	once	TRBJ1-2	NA	TGTGCCAGCAGCTTAGGGGCTTCTAACTATGGCTACACCTTC	CASSLGASNYGYTF
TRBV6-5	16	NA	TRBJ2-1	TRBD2	TGTGCCAGCAGTTACATTACTAGCGGGGGCGGAAATGAGCAGTTCTTC	CASSYITSGGGNEQFF
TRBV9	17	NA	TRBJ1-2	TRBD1	TGTGCCAGCAGCGCCCGGAGACCGGGACAGGGGGCCGGGGGCTACACCTTC	CASSARRPGQGAGGYTF
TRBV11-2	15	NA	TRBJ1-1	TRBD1	TGTGCCAGCAGCTTGACAGGGGGCGACGGCACTGAAGCTTTCTTT	CASSLTGGDGTEAFF
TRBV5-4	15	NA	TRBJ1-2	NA	TGTGCCAGCAGCGGAGGGGGGGTCAGCGGCTATGGCTACACCTTC	CASSGGGVSGYGYTF
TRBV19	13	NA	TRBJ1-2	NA	TGTGCCAGTAGTATAGATCGGGAGGACGGCTACACCTTC	CASSIDREDGYTF
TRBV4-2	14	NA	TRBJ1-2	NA	TGTGCCAGCAGCCATGGGACTGACGGCTATGGCTACACCTTC	CASSHGTDGYGYTF
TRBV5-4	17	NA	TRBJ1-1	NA	TGTGCCAGCAGCTTGGGAATGGGAGTCGGAGTCACCACTGAAGCTTTCTTT	CASSLGMGVGVTTEAFF
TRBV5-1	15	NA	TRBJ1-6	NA	TGCGCCAGCAGATGGACTTTTCGTGGTGAATCACCCCTCCACTTT	CASRWTFRGESPLHF
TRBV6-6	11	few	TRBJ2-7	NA	TGTGCCAGCAGCCCCAGGCTCGAGCAGTACTTC	CASSPRLEQYF
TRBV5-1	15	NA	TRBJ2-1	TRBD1	TGCGCCAGCAGCATCTCCGGGACAGGGGCCAATGAGCAGTTCTTC	CASSISGTGANEQFF
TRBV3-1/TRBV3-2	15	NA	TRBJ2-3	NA	TGTGCCAGCAGCCAAGTTCGAACTAGCACAGATACGCAGTATTTT	CASSQVRTSTDTQYF
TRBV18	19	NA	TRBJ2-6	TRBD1	TGTGCCAGCTCCCGCACCCCGGGACAGGGAAGCTCTGGGGCCAACGTCCTGACTTTC	CASSRTPGQGSSGANVLTF
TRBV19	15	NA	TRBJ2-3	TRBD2	TGTGCCAGTAGGGGCGGGAGGGGGTCCTCCGATACGCAGTATTTT	CASRGGRGSSDTQYF
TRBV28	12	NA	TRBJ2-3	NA	TGTGCCAGCAGTTACCGGCGGGATACGCAGTATTTT	CASSYRRDTQYF
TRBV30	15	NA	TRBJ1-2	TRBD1	TGTGCCTGGATCGCGGCAGGGGGTATTGCGCTTGGCTACACCTTC	CAWIAAGGIALGYTF
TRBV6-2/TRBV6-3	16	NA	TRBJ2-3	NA	TGTGCCAGCTGCCCAGGGGGGGGCGGAGGCACAGATACGCAGTATTTT	CASCPGGGGGTDTQYF
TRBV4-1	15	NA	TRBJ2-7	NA	TGCGCCAGCAGCCAAGGGTTATACAGGAACTACGAGCAGTACTTC	CASSQGLYRNYEQYF
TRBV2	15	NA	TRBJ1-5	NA	TGTGCCAGCAGTGAAGGGCAGGGGTTGGCTCAGCCCCAGCATTTT	CASSEGQGLAQPQHF
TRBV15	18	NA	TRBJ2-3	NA	TGTGCCACCAGCGTCTCTCATTCCGGGACACCTAGCACAGATACGCAGTATTTT	CATSVSHSGTPSTDTQYF
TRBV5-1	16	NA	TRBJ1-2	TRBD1	TGCGCCAGCAGCTTGGGGCAGACAGGGGGCGCAGACGGCTACACCTTC	CASSLGQTGGADGYTF